The TCR beta chain described here comes from a study of T cells in Graves' hyperthyroidism and ophthalmopathy. This clonotype was observed at least ten times. The germline CDR1 and CDR2 sequences are SGDLS and YYNGEE. V lost 0 bases to trimming and J lost 2 bases, with 5 bases between them. CDR3 size: 13 residues. TCR beta CDR3 regions were amplified from RNA. HTBI primers were used for first-round RT-PCR of the TCR CDR3. A single record per CDR3 protein comes from TCRdb applying MiXCR to the multiplex PCR reads. The sample lists 550,000 to 600,000 distinct CDR3 sequences, 13% to 15% occurring once. V usage is TRBV9 and J usage is TRBJ2-5, with no clear D. Sequenced input: blood. This TCR was recovered from a woman in her late teens or twenties with Graves' ophthalmopathy. The CDR3 protein is CASSVAAQETQYF. The CDR3 DNA sequence: TGTGCCAGCAGCGTAGCGGCACAAGAGACCCAGTACTTC.